These 27 T cell receptor beta chains came from one sample sequenced in a study of T cell responses to AZD1222 COVID-19 vaccine. The data were produced by immunoSEQ multiplex PCR, yet TCRdb's version contains in-frame clones alone and is incomplete. The sample carries more than 120,000 clones, roughly 89% recorded once. The sample consisted of peripheral blood, taken 28 days after the second AZD1222 dose. The receptors shown here come from an adult who received the AZD1222 COVID-19 vaccine.

This chain uses TRBV2 with TRBJ1-4; a possible D gene is TRBD1 (6 bases). The V end lost 2 bases, the J end lost 4 bases, and 11 bases lay between the germline ends. The germline CDR1 and CDR2 sequences are SNHLY and FYNNEI. The CDR3 length is 15 residues. The CDR3, as DNA: TGTGCCAGCAGTGAAAGCACAGGGTTTAATGAAAAACTGTTTTTT. It yields the protein CASSESTGFNEKLFF.

The genes are TRBV27 and TRBJ2-3; the match to TRBD2 covers 7 bases. This CDR3 has 15 residues. CDR1 is MNHEY and CDR2 is SMNVEV in the germline V gene (reference sequence). The J segment lost 2 bases and the V segment lost 6 bases, leaving 8 bases of the junction unmatched. This chain's CDR3 is CASSPQRGTTDTQYF. The CDR3 nucleotides read TGTGCCAGCAGCCCTCAGCGGGGTACCACAGATACGCAGTATTTT.

This clone was found once. The chain employs TRBV6-2 or TRBV6-3 and TRBJ2-1; TRBD1 matches 8 bases. CDR1 MNHEY and CDR2 SVGEGT come from the germline V gene. The ends lost 3 bases at V and 4 bases at J; junction bases unmatched: 5. The CDR3 runs 15 residues. The CDR3: CASSYGQGPYNEQFF. In nucleotides, the CDR3 is TGTGCCAGCAGTTATGGACAGGGCCCATACAATGAGCAGTTCTTC.

The J gene is TRBJ1-1, the V gene TRBV28, with a possible D match to TRBD1 (5 bases). Germline V gene data show CDR1 as MDHEN and CDR2 as SYDVKM. The CDR3 is made up of 12 amino acids. V shed 6 bases and J shed 9 bases, with 14 bases lying between them. CDR3 nucleotides: TGTGCCAGCAGCGATAGGGACTTGAAAGCTTTCTTT. Residues: CASSDRDLKAFF. The whole variable domain, remainder taken from reference TRBV28 and TRBJ1-1, is DVKVTQSSRYLVKRTGEKVFLECVQDMDHENMFWYRQDPGLGLRLIYFSYDVKMKEKGDIPEGYSVSREKKERFSLILESASTNQTSMYLCASSDRDLKAFFGQGTRLTVV.

The rearrangement joins TRBV11-2 to TRBJ1-2; D is ambiguous. This CDR3 region has 15 residues. Germline CDR1 SGHAT, CDR2 FQNNGV. V was pared by 5 bases and J by 6 bases, with 19 bases between. CDR3 DNA: TGTGCCAGCAGCCTCAGGCCCGCCCTACGGGATGGCTACACCTTC. Translated, it gives CASSLRPALRDGYTF. Combining the CDR3 with reference TRBV11-2 and TRBJ1-2 gives the whole variable domain EAGVAQSPRYKIIEKRQSVAFWCNPISGHATLYWYQQILGQGPKLLIQFQNNGVVDDSQLPKDRFSAERLKGVDSTLKIQPAKLEDSAVYLCASSLRPALRDGYTFGSGTRLTVV.

The J gene is TRBJ1-6, the V gene TRBV9, with D tentatively TRBD1 (5 bases). The CDR3 loop spans 16 amino acids. Germline V gives CDR1 SGDLS, CDR2 YYNGEE. V lost 3 bases, J lost 6 bases, and 16 bases lay in between. The DNA of the CDR3 is TGTGCCAGCAGCGCCCAGGGCAGGGTGGGTAATTCACCCCTCCACTTT. It encodes CASSAQGRVGNSPLHF.

This chain joins TRBV4-1 and TRBJ2-3; 9 nucleotides match TRBD2. Germline CDR1 reads MGHRA; CDR2 reads YSYEKL. The CDR3 totals 16 residues. Trimming at V came to 2 bases and at J to 2 bases, leaving 5 bases not matched to a gene. CDR3 DNA sequence: TGCGCCAGCAGCCAACAAGCGGGAGGCACCACAGATACGCAGTATTTT. Its translation is CASSQQAGGTTDTQYF.

The rearrangement joins TRBV4-2 to TRBJ2-7; TRBD1 matches 9 bases. Germline values: CDR1 LGHNA, CDR2 YNFKEQ. Germline trimming cut 3 bases from V and 4 bases from J; bases unmatched to any gene: 4. CDR3 size: 14 residues. For the CDR3, the DNA is TGTGCCAGCAGCCAGGCGACAGGGGGTTACGAGCAGTACTTC. Protein: CASSQATGGYEQYF.

The V gene is TRBV4-2, the J gene TRBJ2-2; D remains ambiguous. Germline values: CDR1 LGHNA, CDR2 YNFKEQ. The CDR3 has 14 residues. V was cut by 6 bases and J by 7 bases, with 15 bases left in between. The CDR3 bases are TGTGCCAGCAGGCTCCGCGCCGAACTCGGGGAGCTGTTTTTT. This encodes CASRLRAELGELFF.

V is TRBV4-1 and J is TRBJ1-1, with TRBD1 identical over 7 bases. Trimming took 0 bases from V and 5 from J; bases not matched to a gene: 6. Germline V lookup: CDR1 MGHRA, CDR2 YSYEKL. This CDR3 contains 15 residues. CDR3 in amino acids: CASSQDSQGKTEAFF. The CDR3 DNA is TGCGCCAGCAGCCAAGATTCACAGGGGAAAACTGAAGCTTTCTTT.

This clone was seen a handful of times. The V and J genes are TRBV30 and TRBJ2-3, with D perhaps matching TRBD2 (6 bases). The CDR3 totals 16 residues. Germline lookup yields CDR1 GTSNPN and CDR2 SVGIG (reference sequence). Trimming took 5 bases from V and 8 from J, leaving 26 bases between them. CDR3 DNA sequence: TGTGCCTGGGCCCCCCCCGCGGGGTCTGCCGGGGGTACGCAGTATTTT. It yields the protein CAWAPPAGSAGGTQYF.

The rearrangement links TRBV7-3 to TRBJ2-6; 7 nucleotides align to TRBD1. CDR3 length: 16 residues. Germline values: CDR1 SGHTA, CDR2 FQGTGA. Losses at the gene ends were 5 bases for V and 2 bases for J; bases not matched to a gene: 6. Here the CDR3 reads CASSARQGAGANVLTF. CDR3 DNA sequence: TGTGCCAGCAGCGCCCGACAGGGAGCTGGGGCCAACGTCCTGACTTTC. The complete variable domain, with remaining parts taken from reference TRBV7-3 and TRBJ2-6, reads GAGVSQTPSNKVTEKGKYVELRCDPISGHTALYWYRQSLGQGPEFLIYFQGTGAADDSGLPNDRFFAVRPEGSVSTLKIQRTERGDSAVYLCASSARQGAGANVLTFGAGSRLTVL.

This clone was seen a single time. The chain has TRBV7-3 and TRBJ1-1; D not certain. Germline assignment: CDR1 SGHTA and CDR2 FQGTGA. This CDR3 is 13 amino acids long. Trimming removed 1 base at V and 6 bases at J, with 9 bases between. CDR3 sequence reads: CASSLMEDSEAFF. CDR3 nucleotide sequence: TGTGCCAGCAGCTTAATGGAGGATTCTGAAGCTTTCTTT.

The rearrangement links TRBV3-1 (or the pseudogene TRBV3-2) to TRBJ2-4; TRBD2 might be the D (5 bases). CDR1 and CDR2 from the germline V gene are LGHDT and YNNKEL (reference sequence). The CDR3 sequence is 17 residues long. V was clipped by 1 base and J by 1 base, with 14 bases between them. The CDR3 region is CASSQGNRGLAKNIQYF. Here the CDR3 DNA reads TGTGCCAGCAGCCAAGGGAATCGGGGTCTGGCCAAAAACATTCAGTACTTC.

The rearrangement joins TRBV18 to TRBJ2-3, with 13 bases aligning to TRBD2. The CDR3 covers 20 residues. Losses at the gene ends were 6 bases for V and 4 bases for J; bases not matched to a gene: 19. From germline, CDR1 is KGHSH and CDR2 LQKENI. The CDR3 loop reads CASSLRVGLAGARSADTQYF. The CDR3 DNA reads TGTGCCAGCTCCCTCCGGGTAGGACTAGCGGGAGCCCGAAGTGCAGATACGCAGTATTTT.

V is TRBV29-1 and J is TRBJ1-2, with D perhaps matching TRBD1 (6 bases). The germline CDR1 and CDR2 sequences are SQVTM and ANQGSEA. The CDR3 is 11 residues long. Deletions cut 3 bases from V and 4 bases from J, with 6 bases between. The CDR3 protein is CSVDRGYGYTF. CDR3 sequence (DNA): TGCAGCGTTGACAGGGGCTATGGCTACACCTTC.

The V call is TRBV5-5, the J call TRBJ1-4; TRBD1 matches at 7 bases. CDR1 SGHKS and CDR2 YYEKEE come from the germline V gene (reference sequence). V gave up 2 bases and J gave up 6 bases; unmatched junction bases: 4. The CDR3 is 14 amino acids. Here the CDR3 reads CASSFYGQDEKLFF. The DNA of the CDR3 is TGTGCCAGCAGCTTTTATGGACAGGATGAAAAACTGTTTTTT.

The chain carries TRBV18 and TRBJ2-7; D ambiguous. The CDR3 consists of 15 residues. V was cut by 3 bases and J by 0 bases, with 12 bases left in between. CDR1 and CDR2 from the germline V gene are KGHSH and LQKENI. CDR3 in DNA: TGTGCCAGCTCACCTTCCCCTAGGGACTCCTACGAGCAGTACTTC. Translation: CASSPSPRDSYEQYF.

This sequence joins TRBV9 and TRBJ1-1, with 7 bases identical to TRBD1. CDR1 and CDR2 from the germline V gene are SGDLS and YYNGEE. Trimming at V came to 4 bases and at J to 3 bases, leaving 3 bases not matched to a gene. CDR3 length: 13 amino acids. CDR3 coding DNA: TGTGCCAGCAGCTTAGGACAGGACACTGAAGCTTTCTTT. Its protein is CASSLGQDTEAFF.

The chain joins TRBV27 to TRBJ2-3, with D unclear. V lost 6 bases and J 6 bases, leaving 10 bases between the germline ends. The CDR3 has 12 residues. Per germline, CDR1 MNHEY and CDR2 SMNVEV (reference sequence). The CDR3 reads CASRDVADTQYF. The DNA of the CDR3 is TGTGCCAGCAGGGACGTTGCGGATACGCAGTATTTT.

The rearrangement joins TRBV28 to TRBJ2-3; D could derive from TRBD1 or TRBD2 (8 bases each). V was shortened by 5 bases and J by 0 bases, with 18 bases between the two germline ends. The CDR3 contains 17 residues. Germline CDR1 and CDR2: MDHEN and SYDVKM. The CDR3 is CASSQGARTSSTDTQYF. The CDR3 DNA is TGTGCCAGCAGTCAGGGGGCACGGACTAGCAGCACAGATACGCAGTATTTT.

The chain couples TRBV7-9 to TRBJ2-5; possibly TRBD1 or TRBD2 for D (6 bases each). Deletions cut 8 bases from V and 5 bases from J, with 15 bases between. The CDR3 covers 13 residues. In germline, CDR1 is SEHNR, CDR2 FQNEAQ (reference sequence). CDR3 in amino acids: CASQGGGEETQYF. CDR3 bases: TGTGCCAGCCAAGGGGGAGGAGAGGAGACCCAGTACTTC.

The V gene is TRBV12-3 or TRBV12-4, the J gene TRBJ2-4; no clear D gene. Trimming cost V 8 bases and J 8 bases, with 13 bases left between them. This CDR3 comprises 12 residues. The CDR3 region is CASHGRDYIQYF. The CDR3 nucleotides are TGTGCCAGCCACGGACGCGATTACATTCAGTACTTC.

V usage is TRBV29-1 and J usage is TRBJ2-7; a possible D gene is TRBD2 (6 bases). The germline V gene encodes CDR1 SQVTM and CDR2 ANQGSEA. This CDR3 spans 13 amino acids. V shed 3 bases and J shed 6 bases, with 15 bases lying between them. CDR3 nucleotides: TGCAGCGTTGACCCGGGCCGGCGGGGCGAGCAGTACTTC. Its protein is CSVDPGRRGEQYF.

The rearrangement uses TRBV30 and TRBJ2-4; no clear D gene. This CDR3 comprises 11 residues. Trimming cost V 3 bases and J 10 bases, with 10 bases left between them. Per germline, CDR1 GTSNPN and CDR2 SVGIG (reference sequence). The CDR3 loop is CAWRAGLIQYF. The CDR3 DNA is TGTGCCTGGAGGGCAGGCCTAATTCAGTACTTC.

The V and J genes are TRBV4-1 and TRBJ2-4; D might be TRBD2 (6 bases). CDR3 length: 16 amino acids. Deletions cut 1 base from V and 0 bases from J, with 10 bases between. Germline V gene data show CDR1 as MGHRA and CDR2 as YSYEKL. The CDR3 DNA reads TGCGCCAGCAGCCAAGGCACTAGCAGAGCCAAAAACATTCAGTACTTC. Amino acids: CASSQGTSRAKNIQYF.

The rearrangement uses TRBV7-9 and TRBJ1-2; weak D call: TRBD1 (6 bases). This CDR3 is 15 amino acids long. V gave up 1 base and J gave up 6 bases, with 15 bases separating them. Germline V lookup: CDR1 SEHNR, CDR2 FQNEAQ (reference sequence). The CDR3 DNA sequence: TGTGCCAGCAGCTTAGAGTTGGGGGGCCGCAATGGCTACACCTTC. Translating gives CASSLELGGRNGYTF.